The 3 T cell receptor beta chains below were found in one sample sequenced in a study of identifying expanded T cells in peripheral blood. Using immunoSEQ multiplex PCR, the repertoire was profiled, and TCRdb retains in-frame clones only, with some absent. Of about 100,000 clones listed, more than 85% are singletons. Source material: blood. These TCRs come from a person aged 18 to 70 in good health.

The CDR3 sequence: CASSFGQSNSPLHF. For the CDR3, the DNA is TGTGCCAGCAGCTTTGGTCAGAGTAATTCACCCCTCCACTTT. This chain uses TRBV5-6 with TRBJ1-6; D not resolved. The ends were cut back, 2 bases at V and 6 bases at J, with 9 bases in the middle. The length of the CDR3 is 14 residues. Germline loops: CDR1 SGHDT, CDR2 YYEEEE.

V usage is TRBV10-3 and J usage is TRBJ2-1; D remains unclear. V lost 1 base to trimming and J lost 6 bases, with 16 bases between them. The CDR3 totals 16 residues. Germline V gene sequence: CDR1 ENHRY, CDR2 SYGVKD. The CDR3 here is CAISELVGLAPNEQFF. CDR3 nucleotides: TGTGCCATCAGTGAGTTGGTAGGGCTGGCCCCCAATGAGCAGTTCTTC.

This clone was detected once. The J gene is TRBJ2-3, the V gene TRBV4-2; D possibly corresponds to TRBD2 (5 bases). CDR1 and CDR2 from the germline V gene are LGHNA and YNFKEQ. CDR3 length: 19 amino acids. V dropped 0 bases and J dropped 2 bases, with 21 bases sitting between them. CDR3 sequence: CASSQERPGIGRDTDTQYF. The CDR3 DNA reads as TGTGCCAGCAGCCAAGAACGCCCGGGGATAGGTAGGGACACAGATACGCAGTATTTT.